These T cell receptor beta chains were read from a single sample in a study of shared clonotypes between healthy human individuals. The repertoire was sequenced with immunoSEQ multiplex PCR; TCRdb's copy has only in-frame clones and lacks some. The sample consists of about 340,000 clones, about 70% of them appearing once. The specimen sequenced was memory CD4+ T cells sorted from blood. Source of these receptors: a man aged 30-40 years in good health. Each CDR3 is given with its conserved first and last residue. Each record gives: clone size, V gene, J gene, D gene, CDR3 protein, CDR3 DNA. The D gene is left open where the match is weak. Rows may omit the clone size; those that give it use once, few, many or a size class.

>NA|TRBV14|TRBJ2-5|NA
CASSQRDYQETQYF
TGTGCCAGCAGCCAACGGGACTACCAAGAGACCCAGTACTTC
>once|TRBV2|TRBJ1-1|NA
CASSEGRAFF
TGTGCCAGCAGTGAAGGCCGGGCTTTCTTT
>NA|TRBV5-1|TRBJ2-1|NA
CASSPGRGIEQFF
TGCGCCAGCAGCCCCGGACGCGGGATCGAGCAGTTCTTC
>NA|TRBV14|TRBJ1-3|NA
CASSQAPKNTIYF
TGTGCCAGCAGCCAGGCCCCGAAAAACACCATATATTTT
>NA|TRBV19|TRBJ1-2|NA
CASSNPGSGYTF
TGTGCCAGTAGTAATCCAGGGTCTGGCTACACCTTC
>NA|TRBV13|TRBJ2-3|TRBD2
CASGLTSGADTQYF
TGTGCCAGCGGGCTGACTAGCGGGGCGGATACGCAGTATTTT
>NA|TRBV7-6|TRBJ2-1|NA
CASSLKSWAGPPYNEQFF
TGTGCCAGCAGCTTAAAGAGTTGGGCGGGACCACCTTACAATGAGCAGTTCTTC
>NA|TRBV5-4|TRBJ2-6|NA
CASSLEVRGANVLTF
TGTGCCAGCAGCTTGGAAGTCCGTGGGGCCAACGTCCTGACTTTC
>NA|TRBV20-1|TRBJ2-3|NA
CSASTDTQYF
TGCAGTGCTAGCACGGATACGCAGTATTTT
>NA|TRBV29-1|TRBJ1-2|NA
CSVEAGAGGYTF
TGCAGCGTTGAGGCAGGGGCGGGTGGCTACACCTTC
>once|TRBV9|TRBJ2-5|TRBD1
CASSAGQGQETQYF
TGTGCCAGCAGCGCCGGACAGGGACAAGAGACCCAGTACTTC
>NA|TRBV7-2|TRBJ2-1|NA
CASRPTSYGEQFF
TGTGCCAGCAGACCTACTAGTTACGGTGAGCAGTTCTTC
>NA|TRBV6-1|TRBJ2-1|TRBD2
CASAGEGRTGNEQFF
TGTGCCAGCGCCGGGGAGGGGAGGACGGGAAATGAGCAGTTCTTC
>NA|TRBV4-1|TRBJ1-2|NA
CASSPRERNYGYTF
TGCGCCAGCAGCCCTCGGGAGCGAAACTATGGCTACACCTTC
>few|TRBV6-9|TRBJ1-1|NA
CASSLLGGNTEAFF
TGTGCCAGCAGTTTATTAGGGGGGAACACTGAAGCTTTCTTT
>NA|TRBV29-1|TRBJ2-7|NA
CSVRQGAYEQYF
TGCAGCGTTCGCCAGGGCGCCTACGAGCAGTACTTC
>NA|TRBV11-1|TRBJ2-7|NA
CASSLGRGSVYEQYF
TGTGCCAGCAGCTTAGGTCGGGGGTCGGTATACGAGCAGTACTTC
>NA|TRBV7-9|TRBJ1-4|TRBD1
CASSQTPGQGNEKLFF
TGTGCCAGCAGCCAAACCCCGGGACAGGGGAATGAAAAACTGTTTTTT
>NA|TRBV14|TRBJ2-2|NA
CASSPKGKGLGELFF
TGTGCCAGCAGCCCGAAGGGGAAGGGGCTCGGGGAGCTGTTTTTT
>NA|TRBV28|TRBJ2-2|TRBD1
CASTNTAWDRGSGELFF
TGTGCCAGCACCAACACCGCCTGGGACAGGGGATCAGGGGAGCTGTTTTTT
>NA|TRBV10-3|TRBJ2-5|NA
CAISAGTGTETQYF
TGTGCCATCAGCGCCGGGACCGGGACCGAGACCCAGTACTTC
>once|TRBV4-3|TRBJ2-2|NA
CASSQELAPRDAGELFF
TGCGCCAGCAGCCAAGAACTAGCACCGAGGGACGCCGGGGAGCTGTTTTTT
>many|TRBV19|TRBJ2-6|NA
CASHTYSGSGANVLTF
TGTGCCAGCCATACCTACTCAGGTAGCGGGGCCAACGTCCTGACTTTC
>NA|TRBV19|TRBJ2-5|TRBD2
CASSPQRLAGGETQYF
TGTGCCAGTAGTCCCCAGAGACTAGCGGGAGGAGAGACCCAGTACTTC
>NA|TRBV7-2|TRBJ2-7|NA
CASSLSFGGSREQYF
TGTGCCAGCAGCTTATCATTTGGAGGTAGTAGGGAGCAGTACTTC
>NA|TRBV4-1|TRBJ2-3|NA
CASSQAVISTDTQYF
TGCGCCAGCAGCCAAGCCGTCATTAGCACAGATACGCAGTATTTT
>NA|TRBV2|TRBJ1-5|TRBD1
CASSYTGGANQPQHF
TGTGCCAGCAGTTACACAGGGGGCGCGAATCAGCCCCAGCATTTT
>NA|TRBV28|TRBJ2-7|TRBD1
CASSAGGIYEQYF
TGTGCCAGCAGTGCAGGGGGTATTTACGAGCAGTACTTC
>NA|TRBV19|TRBJ2-1|NA
CASSIERVSYNEQFF
TGTGCCAGTAGTATAGAAAGGGTATCCTACAATGAGCAGTTCTTC
>NA|TRBV7-7|TRBJ2-2|NA
CASSLAGSSTGELFF
TGTGCTAGCAGCTTAGCAGGGTCTTCTACCGGGGAGCTGTTTTTT
>NA|TRBV10-1|TRBJ1-1|NA
CASRYQLNTEAFF
TGCGCCAGCAGATATCAGTTGAACACTGAAGCTTTCTTT
>NA|TRBV30|TRBJ1-4|NA
CAWSALGSNEKLFF
TGTGCCTGGAGTGCTTTGGGGAGTAATGAAAAACTGTTTTTT
>NA|TRBV5-1|TRBJ2-7|NA
CASSSTSYEQYF
TGCGCCAGCAGCTCGACTAGCTACGAGCAGTACTTC
>NA|TRBV27|TRBJ1-3|TRBD1
CASSPTGAGNTIYF
TGTGCCAGCAGTCCAACAGGGGCTGGAAACACCATATATTTT
>NA|TRBV6-5|TRBJ1-4|NA
CASSLRRSANEKLFF
TGTGCCAGCAGCCTGAGACGTTCTGCTAATGAAAAACTGTTTTTT
>many|TRBV11-2|TRBJ2-2|TRBD2
CASSRNSGARTGELFF
TGTGCCAGCAGCCGGAATAGCGGGGCGAGGACCGGGGAGCTGTTTTTT
>once|TRBV28|TRBJ1-1|TRBD1
CASSSQGNRGTEAFF
TGTGCCAGCAGTTCCCAGGGAAACAGGGGCACTGAAGCTTTCTTT
>NA|TRBV5-6|TRBJ2-7|NA
CASSLGRVKYF
TGTGCCAGCAGCTTGGGGAGGGTGAAGTACTTC
>NA|TRBV25-1|TRBJ1-4|NA
CASSSVLVEKLFF
TGTGCCAGCAGTTCAGTTCTGGTTGAAAAACTGTTTTTT
>NA|TRBV18|TRBJ2-7|NA
CASSPDDGFRYEQYF
TGTGCCAGCTCACCTGACGACGGCTTTCGGTACGAGCAGTACTTC
>NA|TRBV5-8|TRBJ2-7|NA
CASSRGLGPYEQYF
TGTGCCAGCAGCCGCGGACTTGGACCCTACGAGCAGTACTTC
>NA|TRBV5-4|TRBJ2-2|NA
CASSLSGELFF
TGTGCCAGCAGCTTGTCCGGGGAGCTGTTTTTT
>once|TRBV2|TRBJ2-3|TRBD2
CASTLGQRGPDTQYF
TGTGCCAGCACCCTGGGGCAGCGGGGGCCAGATACGCAGTATTTT
>many|TRBV7-9|TRBJ2-1|NA
CASDRLGGSYNEQFF
TGTGCCAGTGACCGGCTTGGCGGAAGTTACAATGAGCAGTTCTTC
>NA|TRBV5-1|TRBJ2-7|TRBD2
CASSLDSGLAGVEQYF
TGCGCCAGCAGCTTGGACTCAGGACTAGCGGGAGTCGAGCAGTACTTC
>NA|TRBV5-1|TRBJ2-7|TRBD1
CASSPGQNYEQYF
TGCGCCAGCAGCCCGGGACAGAACTACGAGCAGTACTTC
>once|TRBV13|TRBJ2-7|NA
CASSPRAAGGHFEQYF
TGTGCCAGCAGCCCCAGGGCGGCCGGGGGGCATTTCGAGCAGTACTTC
>NA|TRBV30|TRBJ1-3|NA
CAWSGTGSGNTIYF
TGTGCCTGGAGTGGCACCGGCTCTGGAAACACCATATATTTT
>NA|TRBV18|TRBJ2-1|NA
CASSEGRYSYNEQFF
TGTGCCAGCTCCGAAGGCAGATATAGCTACAATGAGCAGTTCTTC
>once|TRBV7-2|TRBJ2-5|NA
CASSPGTGLETQYF
TGTGCCAGCAGCCCGGGAACGGGACTGGAGACCCAGTACTTC
>NA|TRBV19|TRBJ2-3|NA
CASSIWGSTDTQYF
TGTGCCAGTAGTATCTGGGGGAGTACAGATACGCAGTATTTT
>few|TRBV25-1|TRBJ1-6|NA
CASSELGGISPLHF
TGTGCCAGCAGTGAATTGGGGGGGATTTCACCCCTCCACTTT
>many|TRBV11-2|TRBJ2-5|NA
CASSLQTVPETQYF
TGTGCCAGCAGCTTACAAACAGTCCCGGAGACCCAGTACTTC
>NA|TRBV30|TRBJ1-4|NA
CAWSERIEKLFF
TGTGCCTGGAGTGAAAGGATAGAAAAACTGTTTTTT
>NA|TRBV7-8|TRBJ1-2|NA
CASSPFPRQAEYTF
TGTGCCAGCAGCCCCTTCCCGCGACAGGCGGAATACACCTTC
>NA|TRBV19|TRBJ1-2|NA
CASSIHRPGVYGYTF
TGTGCCAGTAGTATCCATCGACCAGGGGTCTATGGCTACACCTTC
>NA|TRBV5-5|TRBJ2-1|TRBD1
CASSQGALPSYNEQFF
TGTGCCAGCAGCCAGGGGGCGCTTCCCTCCTACAATGAGCAGTTCTTC